These 27 T cell receptor beta chains share one sample of origin, sequenced in a study of T cell responses to AZD1222 COVID-19 vaccine. The table came from immunoSEQ multiplex PCR; TCRdb's copy has only in-frame clones and leaves some out. The sample contains approximately 100,000 clones, more than 70% of which appear only once. The sample consisted of peripheral blood, taken 28 days after the second AZD1222 dose. The receptors were sampled from an adult who received the AZD1222 COVID-19 vaccine.

The chain has TRBV16 and TRBJ1-2; D possibly corresponds to TRBD1 (6 bases). V was trimmed by 2 bases and J by 0 bases, leaving 13 bases between them. The CDR3 sequence is 16 residues long. From germline, CDR1 is KGHSY and CDR2 FQNENV. The CDR3 sequence is CASSQNLQGPNYGYTF. The CDR3 region has the DNA TGTGCCAGCAGCCAAAATTTGCAGGGGCCTAACTATGGCTACACCTTC.

The table lists this clone with a count of one. The V gene is TRBV5-1, the J gene TRBJ2-1; possible D gene TRBD2, 6 bases. Germline lookup yields CDR1 SGHRS and CDR2 YFSETQ. V lost 4 bases to trimming and J lost 5 bases, with 16 bases between them. CDR3 length: 15 residues. The CDR3 here is CASSPGTRVDNEQFF. The CDR3 DNA follows: TGCGCCAGCAGCCCCGGGACTCGAGTCGACAATGAGCAGTTCTTC.

V and J are TRBV5-4 and TRBJ2-3; no definite D call. Germline CDR1 SGHNT, CDR2 YYREEE (reference sequence). This CDR3 is 14 amino acids long. V lost 0 bases and J lost 4, with 9 bases in between. In DNA form, the CDR3 reads TGTGCCAGCAGCTTGGAATGGGTTGCAGATACGCAGTATTTT. Translated, it gives CASSLEWVADTQYF. The entire variable domain, with the rest obtained from reference TRBV5-4 and TRBJ2-3, is as follows: ETGVTQSPTHLIKTRGQQVTLRCSSQSGHNTVSWYQQALGQGPQFIFQYYREEENGRGNFPPRFSGLQFPNYSSELNVNALELDDSALYLCASSLEWVADTQYFGPGTRLTVL.

The chain links TRBV20-1 to TRBJ2-1; no clear D gene. Per germline, CDR1 DFQATT and CDR2 SNEGSKA (reference sequence). Between the trimmed V and J ends, which lost 6 bases and 5 bases, there was a span of 5 bases. CDR3 length: 10 amino acids. The chain's CDR3 is CSAHNNEQFF. The CDR3 nucleotides read TGCAGTGCGCATAACAATGAGCAGTTCTTC.

The rearrangement joins TRBV19 to TRBJ1-1; the match to TRBD1 covers 7 bases. The V and J ends lost 2 bases and 5 bases, in that order; junction bases with no gene match: 8. Germline values: CDR1 LNHDA, CDR2 SQIVND (reference sequence). The CDR3 is made up of 15 amino acids. The CDR3, as DNA: TGTGCCAGTAGTATAATGGGGACAGTTGGAACTGAAGCTTTCTTT. It codes for CASSIMGTVGTEAFF.

The sample holds a few counts of this clone. This chain uses TRBV12-3 or TRBV12-4 with TRBJ1-6; TRBD1 is a possible D gene (5 bases). Trimming left V 7 bases short and J 7 bases short, with 11 bases between. The CDR3 has 13 amino acids. The CDR3 sequence is CASTTRANSPLHF. The DNA of the CDR3 is TGTGCCAGCACTACCAGGGCGAATTCACCCCTCCACTTT.

V and J are TRBV7-2 and TRBJ1-5, with 9 nucleotides matching TRBD1. In germline, CDR1 is SGHTA, CDR2 FQGNSA. The CDR3 has 14 amino acids. V trimming: 4 bases; J trimming: 7 bases; junction bases outside the gene matches: 5. The CDR3 nucleotides are TGTGCCAGCAGCTCTCGGACAGGGGAACAGCCCCAGCATTTT. Translated, it gives CASSSRTGEQPQHF.

This chain links TRBV6-5 with TRBJ2-7, with 9 bases identical to TRBD1. The CDR3 is made up of 15 amino acids. The V gene's germline CDR1 is MNHEY and CDR2 SVGAGI. The V gene end was trimmed by 0 bases and the J gene end by 1 base; junction bases not matched to a gene: 1. DNA of the CDR3: TGTGCCAGCAGTTACTCGGGGACAGGGTCCTACGAGCAGTACTTC. Protein product: CASSYSGTGSYEQYF.

The CDR3 region is CASSQGTLENTGELFF. The CDR3 DNA reads as TGTGCCAGCAGCCAAGGTACGTTGGAGAACACCGGGGAGCTGTTTTTT. The J gene is TRBJ2-2, the V gene TRBV4-2, with D unresolved. V lost 1 base and J lost 1, with 10 bases in between. This CDR3 has 16 amino acids. Germline CDR1 reads LGHNA; CDR2 reads YNFKEQ.

This clone was seen a single time. The DNA of the CDR3 is TGCGCCAGCAGCCGGGGCGGGAGCCACAATGAGCAGTTCTTC. Its protein is CASSRGGSHNEQFF. The chain couples TRBV4-3 to TRBJ2-1; 7 bases are shared with TRBD2. V shed 4 bases, J shed 5 bases, and the junction held 5 bases outside the gene matches. Germline assignment: CDR1 LGHNA and CDR2 YSLEER. The CDR3 has 14 amino acids.

This clone was detected only once. The rearrangement uses TRBV19 and TRBJ1-1, with 7 bases identical to TRBD1. Germline loops: CDR1 LNHDA, CDR2 SQIVND (reference sequence). CDR3 length equals 15 residues. Trimming took 5 bases from V and 1 from J; bases not matched to a gene: 7. The CDR3 coding sequence is TGTGCCAGTAGTGCGGGACAGCCCTCGAACACTGAAGCTTTCTTT. It specifies CASSAGQPSNTEAFF.

CDR3: CASSPQAGASYNEQFF. The CDR3 DNA sequence: TGTGCCAGCAGCCCGCAAGCGGGAGCCTCCTACAATGAGCAGTTCTTC. The rearrangement joins TRBV7-9 to TRBJ2-1; 8 bases agree with TRBD2. Looked up from germline, CDR1 is SEHNR and CDR2 is FQNEAQ (reference sequence). The CDR3 extends over 16 amino acids. After removal of 5 bases from V and 0 bases from J, the junction contained 6 bases not matched to a gene.

The rearrangement joins TRBV19 to TRBJ2-1; D is perhaps TRBD2 (6 bases). CDR3 length: 15 amino acids. Germline values: CDR1 LNHDA, CDR2 SQIVND (reference sequence). The ends were cut back, 3 bases at V and 8 bases at J, with 17 bases in the middle. The CDR3 sequence is CASSIQTGVGDEQFF. For the CDR3, the DNA is TGTGCCAGTAGTATTCAGACGGGAGTGGGCGATGAGCAGTTCTTC.

This clone showed up just once. The chain is built from TRBV7-9 and TRBJ1-1, with D possibly being TRBD1 (6 bases). The CDR3 is 15 residues long. The V end lost 5 bases, the J end lost 1 base, and 14 bases lay between the germline ends. Germline CDR1 SEHNR, CDR2 FQNEAQ (reference sequence). In DNA form, the CDR3 reads TGTGCCAGCAGCAGCCGACAGGCCACGAACACTGAAGCTTTCTTT. Protein product: CASSSRQATNTEAFF.

The chain employs TRBV5-6 and TRBJ1-4; 7 nucleotides match TRBD1. Germline V lookup: CDR1 SGHDT, CDR2 YYEEEE. CDR3 length: 16 residues. V was clipped by 2 bases and J by 4 bases; unmatched bases: 8. CDR3 in amino acids: CASSLRQGGGNEKLFF. The CDR3 bases are TGTGCCAGCAGCTTAAGACAGGGCGGGGGTAATGAAAAACTGTTTTTT.

This sequence joins TRBV6-5 and TRBJ2-7; 7 positions match TRBD1. Germline V gene lookup returns CDR1 MNHEY and CDR2 SVGAGI. There are 12 residues in the CDR3. The V segment lost 11 bases and the J segment 0 bases; nucleotides outside the gene matches: 4. This CDR3 reads CARGQNSYEQYF. The CDR3 bases are TGTGCCCGGGGACAGAACTCCTACGAGCAGTACTTC.

The CDR3 region is CASSARGLAGELFF. For the CDR3, the DNA is TGTGCCAGCAGCGCCAGGGGGCTCGCCGGGGAGCTGTTTTTT. The chain couples TRBV9 to TRBJ2-2, with TRBD1 identical over 8 bases. Trimming cost V 3 bases and J 6 bases; bases outside gene matches: 4. Germline values: CDR1 SGDLS, CDR2 YYNGEE. The CDR3 covers 14 residues.

This sequence joins TRBV27 and TRBJ1-1; 10 positions match TRBD1. The CDR3 extends over 15 amino acids. V gave up 5 bases and J gave up 5 bases; unmatched junction bases: 8. Germline CDR1 and CDR2: MNHEY and SMNVEV (reference sequence). The CDR3 sequence is CASSTRQGASTEAFF. CDR3 nucleotides: TGTGCCAGCAGTACCCGACAGGGGGCTTCGACTGAAGCTTTCTTT.

This clone was seen only once. This chain joins TRBV5-5 and TRBJ2-7; TRBD1 might be the D (6 bases). The ends were cut back, 4 bases at V and 3 bases at J, with 11 bases in the middle. Germline lookup yields CDR1 SGHKS and CDR2 YYEKEE (reference sequence). CDR3 length: 13 residues. This chain's CDR3 is CASSHEQGYEQYF. The CDR3, as DNA: TGTGCCAGCAGCCATGAACAGGGCTACGAGCAGTACTTC.

The rearrangement joins TRBV5-1 to TRBJ2-1, with D possibly being TRBD2 (6 bases). The CDR3 loop spans 15 amino acids. V lost 3 bases and J 1 base, leaving 11 bases between the germline ends. Per germline, CDR1 SGHRS and CDR2 YFSETQ. DNA for the CDR3: TGCGCCAGCAGCTCCGGGGCGGGGTCCTACAATGAGCAGTTCTTC. Protein product: CASSSGAGSYNEQFF.

The chain employs TRBV6-5 and TRBJ1-4, with a tentative D call TRBD1 (6 bases). Trimming shortened V by 5 bases and J by 5 bases, and 15 bases separated the two germline ends. Germline V gives CDR1 MNHEY, CDR2 SVGAGI. CDR3 length equals 15 residues. The chain's CDR3 is CASSPLEGGNEKLFF. The CDR3, as DNA: TGTGCCAGCAGTCCCCTAGAGGGGGGGAATGAAAAACTGTTTTTT.

On this clone: Other DNA sequences of this sample code for an identical CDR3. The V and J genes are TRBV27 and TRBJ2-7; D is uncertain. V lost 3 bases to trimming and J lost 6 bases, with 6 bases between them. CDR3 size: 11 residues. Per the germline V gene, CDR1 is MNHEY and CDR2 is SMNVEV (reference sequence). The DNA of the CDR3 is TGTGCCAGCAGTTTGGCAGGCGAGCAGTACTTC. Its translation is CASSLAGEQYF.

The chain is built from TRBV7-9 and TRBJ1-1; tentative D call: TRBD1 (5 bases). Trimming cost V 5 bases and J 1 base, with 5 bases left between them. Germline-derived CDR1 and CDR2 are SEHNR and FQNEAQ (reference sequence). The length of the CDR3 is 12 residues. CDR3 sequence (DNA): TGTGCCAGCAGCGACAGGAACACTGAAGCTTTCTTT. It encodes CASSDRNTEAFF.

The chain employs TRBV15 and TRBJ2-2; D is unresolved. Germline CDR1 and CDR2: LNHNV and YYDKDF (reference sequence). V was shortened by 0 bases and J by 4 bases, with 18 bases between the two germline ends. The CDR3 has 18 amino acids. CDR3 sequence (DNA): TGTGCCACCAGCAGAGATTGGAGTCCAGGCGGAACCACCGGGGAGCTGTTTTTT. It translates to CATSRDWSPGGTTGELFF. Full variable domain (outside the CDR3, taken from reference TRBV15 and TRBJ2-2): DAMVIQNPRYQVTQFGKPVTLSCSQTLNHNVMYWYQQKSSQAPKLLFHYYDKDFNNEADTPDNFQSRRPNTSFCFLDIRSPGLGDTAMYLCATSRDWSPGGTTGELFFGEGSRLTVL.

V gene TRBV4-3 combines with J gene TRBJ1-5; 8 bases match TRBD1. The CDR3 consists of 20 residues. Germline V gene sequence: CDR1 LGHNA, CDR2 YSLEER. Trimming cost V 1 base and J 1 base; bases outside gene matches: 15. The CDR3 nucleotides read TGCGCCAGCAGCCAAGGTTACCGGGACAGGCGACTTGAAAGCAATCAGCCCCAGCATTTT. Translation gives CASSQGYRDRRLESNQPQHF.

This chain uses TRBV18 with TRBJ2-7; TRBD1 matches at 8 bases. After removal of 2 bases from V and 4 bases from J, the junction contained 7 bases not matched to a gene. The CDR3 sequence is 15 residues long. Per the germline V gene, CDR1 is KGHSH and CDR2 is LQKENI. CDR3 DNA: TGTGCCAGCTCACCAAAGGGCAGGGGGCAATACGAGCAGTACTTC. It translates to CASSPKGRGQYEQYF. The full variable domain, its missing parts supplied by reference TRBV18 and TRBJ2-7, is NAGVMQNPRHLVRRRGQEARLRCSPMKGHSHVYWYRQLPEEGLKFMVYLQKENIIDESGMPKERFSAEFPKEGPSILRIQQVVRGDSAAYFCASSPKGRGQYEQYFGPGTRLTVT.

The V and J genes are TRBV3-1 (or the pseudogene TRBV3-2) and TRBJ2-3; D is possibly TRBD1 or TRBD2 (5 bases each). The CDR3 consists of 15 residues. CDR1 LGHDT and CDR2 YNNKEL come from the germline V gene (reference sequence). V was clipped by 4 bases and J by 2 bases, with 13 bases between them. The CDR3 protein is CASSPGTEYTDTQYF. The DNA of the CDR3 is TGTGCCAGCAGCCCCGGGACGGAGTACACAGATACGCAGTATTTT.